This TCR beta chain was captured in a study of CD8 T cells in Susac syndrome. General study points: As acknowledged by the study, its TCR sequencing and HLA analysis included a relatively small number of individuals.

When the RNA was reverse transcribed, random hexamers were used with an input of about 0.45 to 1 ug. MiXCR, applied by TCRdb to the immunoSEQ multiplex PCR reads, yields one record per CDR3 protein. The table shows 150,000 or so distinct CDR3 sequences, with roughly 95% occurring only once. The CDR3 has 15 amino acids. With 0 bases removed from V and 6 bases from J, the gap between germline ends came to 12 bases. The germline CDR1 and CDR2 sequences are MNHEY and SVGAGI. From blood CD8+ and CD4+ T cells, TCR beta sequences were generated. Negative isolation yielded CD8+ and CD4+ T cells; FACS enriched TEMRA cells. About this clonotype: Its antigen is still unknown.

The source is a human donor in good health. The genes are TRBV6-5 and TRBJ1-5; perhaps TRBD1 as D (5 bases). Sample: CD4+ T cells from PBMCs. CDR3 coding DNA: TGTGCCAGCAGTTACTCCATGGGGGAACCTCAGCCCCAGCATTTT. This gives the protein CASSYSMGEPQPQHF.